Described below is a single T cell receptor beta chain sequence and its context. These data come from a study of PD-L1 blockade in urothelial cancer. About the research overall: Bladder-origin urothelial cancer in males covered twenty-five of 29 patients. T cell content in blood samples showed a median of around 150,000.

The method was immunoSEQ multiplex PCR; TCRdb's version includes in-frame clones alone and lacks a portion of them. This sample has roughly 100,000 clones, with 70% to 90% found just once. This TCR was sampled from a man aged 45-65 years with urothelial cancer. Specimen: PBMCs, collected around atezolizumab (anti-PD-L1) treatment.

For the CDR3, the DNA is TGTGCCAGCAGTTCCGGCAATGAGCAGTTCTTC. This translates into CASSSGNEQFF. J is TRBJ2-1 and V is TRBV5-4; D is ambiguous. Trimming removed 5 bases at V and 6 bases at J, with 6 bases between. There are 11 residues in the CDR3. Germline V lookup: CDR1 SGHNT, CDR2 YYREEE (reference sequence). Looking up the rest from reference TRBV5-4 and TRBJ2-1 gives the full variable domain: ETGVTQSPTHLIKTRGQQVTLRCSSQSGHNTVSWYQQALGQGPQFIFQYYREEENGRGNFPPRFSGLQFPNYSSELNVNALELDDSALYLCASSSGNEQFFGPGTRLTVL.